The 6 T cell receptor beta chains in this list originate from one sample, sequenced in a study of blood T cell repertoires in COVID-19. TCRdb's copy holds only in-frame clones and misses some; the assay was immunoSEQ multiplex PCR. The sample consists of about 180,000 clones, over 75% of them appearing once. Sequencing input: peripheral blood. These TCRs come from a human donor with active or convalescent COVID-19. The donor label of this sample is uncertain.

J is TRBJ2-7 and V is TRBV6-5; perhaps TRBD1 as D (6 bases). Trimming stripped 2 bases from V and 10 bases from J, with 12 bases between. This CDR3 contains 12 residues. Germline V gene data show CDR1 as MNHEY and CDR2 as SVGAGI. CDR3 nucleotide sequence: TGTGCCAGCAGTTACAACAGGGAGATCCAGTACTTC. Encoded protein: CASSYNREIQYF.

The chain recombines TRBV4-2 with TRBJ1-1, with a weak D call TRBD1 (5 bases). The CDR3 sequence is 14 residues long. Trimming took 0 bases from V and 5 from J, leaving 10 bases between them. CDR1 LGHNA and CDR2 YNFKEQ come from the germline V gene. The CDR3 nucleotides read TGTGCCAGCAGCCAAGAAGGAGGGGTTACTGAAGCTTTCTTT. Residues: CASSQEGGVTEAFF.

The J gene is TRBJ2-7, the V gene TRBV19, with 8 bases identical to TRBD1. The germline CDR1 and CDR2 sequences are LNHDA and SQIVND (reference sequence). Trimming took 10 bases from V and 4 from J; bases not matched to a gene: 15. This CDR3 is built from 15 residues. The CDR3 loop is CATSPRGRGQYEQYF. DNA of the CDR3: TGTGCCACTTCGCCCAGGGGCAGGGGGCAGTACGAGCAGTACTTC. The full variable domain, rest sourced from reference TRBV19 and TRBJ2-7, is DGGITQSPKYLFRKEGQNVTLSCEQNLNHDAMYWYRQDPGQGLRLIYYSQIVNDFQKGDIAEGYSVSREKKESFPLTVTSAQKNPTAFYLCATSPRGRGQYEQYFGPGTRLTVT.

This clone was observed a single time. The chain recombines TRBV29-1 with TRBJ2-7, with 10 nucleotides matching TRBD2. The CDR3 is 14 amino acids. Germline V lookup: CDR1 SQVTM, CDR2 ANQGSEA. Losses at the gene ends were 6 bases for V and 6 bases for J; bases not matched to a gene: 11. As DNA, the CDR3 is TGCAGCGTGGCCCTGAGCGGGAGGGCGGGCGAGCAGTACTTC. This gives the protein CSVALSGRAGEQYF.

This sequence joins TRBV7-3 and TRBJ1-6, with D unclear. Germline V gene sequence: CDR1 SGHTA, CDR2 FQGTGA. The CDR3 length is 14 residues. The ends were cut back, 2 bases at V and 9 bases at J, with 11 bases in the middle. CDR3 sequence (DNA): TGTGCCAGCAGCTTAGGTGTCCCCAGTTCACCCCTCCACTTT. The encoded protein is CASSLGVPSSPLHF.

The rearrangement joins TRBV7-9 to TRBJ1-3; TRBD1 might be the D (6 bases). Germline CDR1 SEHNR, CDR2 FQNEAQ (reference sequence). V was trimmed by 7 bases and J by 0 bases, leaving 13 bases between them. CDR3 length equals 15 residues. DNA of the CDR3: TGTGCCAGCATCCCACAGGGCCTCTCTGGAAACACCATATATTTT. As protein: CASIPQGLSGNTIYF.